Below, 25 T cell receptor beta chains from the same sample are listed, as sequenced in a study of T cells in localized non-small cell lung cancer. The data were produced by immunoSEQ multiplex PCR, yet TCRdb's version contains in-frame clones alone and is incomplete. This sample yields around 70,000 clones, of which approximately 84% are seen a single time; approximately 1.2% belongs to the top ten. The sample here was peripheral blood, taken before any cancer treatment. These receptors originate from a female donor at least 60 years old with stage I lung adenocarcinoma.

This clone was counted a few times. V gene TRBV5-1 combines with J gene TRBJ1-1; possible D gene TRBD1, 6 bases. Germline-derived CDR1 and CDR2 are SGHRS and YFSETQ. This CDR3 is built from 16 residues. Trimming took 3 bases from V and 1 from J, leaving 16 bases between them. In nucleotides, the CDR3 is TGCGCCAGCAGCTGGAATACAGGGTTGAAGAACACTGAAGCTTTCTTT. Translated, it gives CASSWNTGLKNTEAFF.

The V and J genes are TRBV28 and TRBJ2-1; no definite D call. The germline gives CDR1 MDHEN, CDR2 SYDVKM. The CDR3 has 12 residues. V gave up 3 bases and J gave up 5 bases, with 5 bases separating them. The CDR3 here is CASSLAHNEQFF. The CDR3 bases are TGTGCCAGCAGTTTGGCACACAATGAGCAGTTCTTC.

The chain uses TRBV6-1 and TRBJ1-1, with a tentative D call TRBD1 (5 bases). This CDR3 is 13 amino acids long. Trimming took 6 bases from V and 0 from J, leaving 8 bases between them. Germline V CDR1 and CDR2: MNHNS, SASEGT. CDR3 coding DNA: TGTGCCAGCAGGGAGACAGTGAACACTGAAGCTTTCTTT. Translated: CASRETVNTEAFF.

The chain employs TRBV18 and TRBJ2-7; possibly TRBD1 or TRBD2 for D (5 bases each). V shed 3 bases and J shed 3 bases, with 12 bases lying between them. This CDR3 has 14 amino acids. Germline loops: CDR1 KGHSH, CDR2 LQKENI. CDR3 sequence: CASSPWGTDYEQYF. In DNA, the CDR3 is TGTGCCAGCTCACCGTGGGGGACCGACTACGAGCAGTACTTC.

The J gene is TRBJ2-3, the V gene TRBV5-4; 9 nucleotides align to TRBD2. The germline V gene encodes CDR1 SGHNT and CDR2 YYREEE (reference sequence). This CDR3 is built from 15 residues. V dropped 4 bases and J dropped 3; count of bases not matched to a gene: 6. CDR3 DNA: TGTGCCAGCAGCCCGGGGGCGGGAGGGACAGATACGCAGTATTTT. Protein product: CASSPGAGGTDTQYF. The full variable domain, in which reference TRBV5-4 and TRBJ2-3 provide the parts outside the CDR3, is ETGVTQSPTHLIKTRGQQVTLRCSSQSGHNTVSWYQQALGQGPQFIFQYYREEENGRGNFPPRFSGLQFPNYSSELNVNALELDDSALYLCASSPGAGGTDTQYFGPGTRLTVL.

The chain joins TRBV11-2 to TRBJ2-1, with 9 bases aligning to TRBD1. Trimming cost V 4 bases and J 7 bases; bases outside gene matches: 14. The CDR3 loop spans 17 amino acids. Germline CDR1 SGHAT, CDR2 FQNNGV. CDR3 nucleotides: TGTGCCAGCAGCTCGCTACCGGGACAGGGAGCTCGAAATGAGCAGTTCTTC. It is translated as CASSSLPGQGARNEQFF.

The chain couples TRBV4-1 to TRBJ2-2, with 11 bases fitting TRBD2. In germline, CDR1 is MGHRA, CDR2 YSYEKL. V shed 0 bases, J shed 3 bases, and the junction held 12 bases outside the gene matches. The CDR3 is made up of 20 amino acids. The DNA for the CDR3 is TGCGCCAGCAGCCAAGATTCGGCTAGCGGGAGGACCCCTTACACCGGGGAGCTGTTTTTT. Its protein is CASSQDSASGRTPYTGELFF.

This chain links TRBV4-1 with TRBJ2-5, with TRBD1 matching over 12 bases. Germline lookup yields CDR1 MGHRA and CDR2 YSYEKL. This CDR3 comprises 16 residues. V lost 2 bases, J lost 5 bases, and 6 bases stayed unmatched. The CDR3 reads CASSQPGTGGYETQYF. In nucleotides, the CDR3 is TGCGCCAGCAGCCAACCCGGGACAGGGGGCTATGAGACCCAGTACTTC.

This chain joins TRBV19 and TRBJ1-3; D gene ambiguous. Germline CDR1 and CDR2: LNHDA and SQIVND (reference sequence). This CDR3 has 16 residues. Trimming left V 3 bases short and J 0 bases short, with 12 bases between. The CDR3 region has the DNA TGTGCCAGTAGTATGGGGTACGGCTTCTCTGGAAACACCATATATTTT. Encoded protein: CASSMGYGFSGNTIYF.

The chain has TRBV28 and TRBJ2-7; 8 nucleotides match TRBD2. CDR1 is MDHEN and CDR2 is SYDVKM in the germline V gene. The CDR3 runs to 17 residues. V lost 1 base to trimming and J lost 9 bases; unmatched junction nucleotides: 17. The DNA of the CDR3 is TGTGCCAGCAGTTTATCGGGGCAGGGACTAGAATATGGTCTGCAGTACTTC. Residues: CASSLSGQGLEYGLQYF. Drawing the rest from reference TRBV28 and TRBJ2-7, the complete variable domain is DVKVTQSSRYLVKRTGEKVFLECVQDMDHENMFWYRQDPGLGLRLIYFSYDVKMKEKGDIPEGYSVSREKKERFSLILESASTNQTSMYLCASSLSGQGLEYGLQYFGPGTRLTVT.

The chain recombines TRBV2 with TRBJ2-2; D may correspond to TRBD1 or TRBD2 (6 bases each). V was pared by 6 bases and J by 4 bases, with 12 bases between. The CDR3 consists of 14 residues. CDR1 is SNHLY, CDR2 FYNNEI, per germline. The CDR3 reads CASRFGGPTGELFF. CDR3 DNA: TGTGCCAGCAGATTTGGGGGGCCCACCGGGGAGCTGTTTTTT.

This chain joins TRBV28 and TRBJ2-5; the match to TRBD2 covers 7 bases. The CDR3 covers 15 residues. Germline lookup yields CDR1 MDHEN and CDR2 SYDVKM. J lost 5 bases, V lost 3 bases, and 9 bases had no gene match. CDR3 nucleotide sequence: TGTGCCAGCAGTTTTGCAACTAGCGCGGTGGAGACCCAGTACTTC. Residues: CASSFATSAVETQYF.

This chain links TRBV21-1 with TRBJ2-7; TRBD1 is the table's D call and was not checked against the DNA. TRBV21-1 is given as a pseudogene. This CDR3 comprises 15 residues. As DNA, the CDR3 is TGTGCCAGCAGCAGAATGGACAGGCTGGCCAACGAGCAGTACTTC. It is translated as CASSRMDRLANEQYF.

The J gene is TRBJ2-7, the V gene TRBV2; the D call may be TRBD1 or TRBD2 (6 bases each). The germline V gene encodes CDR1 SNHLY and CDR2 FYNNEI. The CDR3 sequence is 14 residues long. With 7 bases removed from V and 6 bases from J, the gap between germline ends came to 19 bases. The CDR3 spells CASTQDGGPLEQYF. The CDR3 DNA reads as TGTGCCAGCACCCAAGATGGGGGGCCCCTCGAGCAGTACTTC. Supplemented by reference TRBV2 and TRBJ2-7, the full variable domain reads EPEVTQTPSHQVTQMGQEVILRCVPISNHLYFYWYRQILGQKVEFLVSFYNNEISEKSEIFDDQFSVERPDGSNFTLKIRSTKLEDSAMYFCASTQDGGPLEQYFGPGTRLTVT.

J is TRBJ2-3 and V is TRBV7-2, with 8 bases matching TRBD1. CDR3 length equals 15 residues. Trimming at V came to 5 bases and at J to 2 bases, leaving 6 bases not matched to a gene. CDR1 and CDR2 from the germline V gene are SGHTA and FQGNSA. As DNA, the CDR3 is TGTGCCAGCAGCCCTAGACAGGGGAACACAGATACGCAGTATTTT. Protein product: CASSPRQGNTDTQYF. The full variable domain, its missing parts supplied by reference TRBV7-2 and TRBJ2-3, is GAGVSQSPSNKVTEKGKDVELRCDPISGHTALYWYRQSLGQGLEFLIYFQGNSAPDKSGLPSDRFSAERTGGSVSTLTIQRTQQEDSAVYLCASSPRQGNTDTQYFGPGTRLTVL.

The chain recombines TRBV9 with TRBJ1-4; 9 bases line up with TRBD1. The trim removed 0 bases at V and 7 bases at J, leaving 4 bases unmatched. CDR3 length equals 15 residues. Germline V gives CDR1 SGDLS, CDR2 YYNGEE. The CDR3 here is CASSVGGTGSEKLFF. Here the CDR3 DNA reads TGTGCCAGCAGCGTAGGTGGGACAGGGTCTGAAAAACTGTTTTTT.

The V call is TRBV2, the J call TRBJ2-2; TRBD1 or TRBD2 may be the D gene (5 bases each). The CDR3 has 15 residues. The germline gives CDR1 SNHLY, CDR2 FYNNEI. Trimming left V 7 bases short and J 1 base short, with 13 bases between. Here the CDR3 reads CASKPGRWNTGELFF. The CDR3 coding sequence is TGTGCCAGCAAACCGGGACGGTGGAACACCGGGGAGCTGTTTTTT.

The V gene is TRBV19, the J gene TRBJ2-3; TRBD2 matches at 14 bases. Germline V lookup: CDR1 LNHDA, CDR2 SQIVND (reference sequence). The CDR3 has 15 amino acids. Unmatched junction bases numbered 8, after V lost 7 bases and J lost 8 bases. The CDR3 protein is CASTRTSGRLGTQYF. The CDR3 nucleotides read TGTGCCAGTACCCGGACTAGCGGGAGGCTTGGTACGCAGTATTTT.

This clone was observed once. V and J are TRBV18 and TRBJ2-1; 13 bases are shared with TRBD2. The germline gives CDR1 KGHSH, CDR2 LQKENI. CDR3 length equals 17 residues. Trimming took 6 bases from V and 4 from J; bases not matched to a gene: 9. The CDR3 loop reads CASSQWTSGSGYNEQFF. In nucleotides, the CDR3 is TGTGCCAGCTCTCAATGGACTAGCGGGAGTGGGTACAATGAGCAGTTCTTC.

This clone was seen once. CDR3 in DNA: TGCGCCAGCAGCTTGGCCGGCAGGGATAGAGGAAACACCATATATTTT. Amino acid sequence: CASSLAGRDRGNTIYF. This chain links TRBV5-1 with TRBJ1-3; TRBD1 might be the D (5 bases). Germline lookup yields CDR1 SGHRS and CDR2 YFSETQ. The length of the CDR3 is 16 residues. The V and J ends lost 0 bases and 4 bases respectively, with 14 bases between them. Using reference TRBV5-1 and TRBJ1-3 for the parts outside the CDR3, the full variable domain is KAGVTQTPRYLIKTRGQQVTLSCSPISGHRSVSWYQQTPGQGLQFLFEYFSETQRNKGNFPGRFSGRQFSNSRSEMNVSTLELGDSALYLCASSLAGRDRGNTIYFGEGSWLTVV.

V gene TRBV6-5 combines with J gene TRBJ1-2, with a weak D call TRBD1 (6 bases). Trimming left V 5 bases short and J 2 bases short, with 9 bases between. CDR1 MNHEY and CDR2 SVGAGI come from the germline V gene. The CDR3 consists of 13 residues. CDR3 DNA sequence: TGTGCCAGCAGTCCAACAGGGAACTATGGCTACACCTTC. It codes for CASSPTGNYGYTF.

The rearrangement links TRBV6-6 to TRBJ2-5; weak D call: TRBD2 (7 bases). Germline-derived CDR1 and CDR2 are MNHNY and SVGAGI (reference sequence). Between the trimmed V and J ends, which lost 2 bases and 3 bases, there was a span of 13 bases. The CDR3 is 15 residues long. This CDR3 is CASSYLRGAEETQYF. For the CDR3, the DNA is TGTGCCAGCAGTTACCTTCGGGGGGCTGAAGAGACCCAGTACTTC.

V and J are TRBV2 and TRBJ2-7, with a weak D call TRBD2 (5 bases). The CDR3 extends over 14 amino acids. Germline CDR1 reads SNHLY; CDR2 reads FYNNEI. V was clipped by 8 bases and J by 5 bases, with 19 bases between them. The CDR3, as DNA: TGTGCCAGCTCCATCGAGGGAAATGGAAACGAGCAGTACTTC. It is translated as CASSIEGNGNEQYF. Drawing the rest from reference TRBV2 and TRBJ2-7, the complete variable domain is EPEVTQTPSHQVTQMGQEVILRCVPISNHLYFYWYRQILGQKVEFLVSFYNNEISEKSEIFDDQFSVERPDGSNFTLKIRSTKLEDSAMYFCASSIEGNGNEQYFGPGTRLTVT.

The V gene is TRBV2, the J gene TRBJ2-1, with D possibly matching TRBD2 (6 bases). The CDR3 is 15 residues long. CDR1 and CDR2 from the germline V gene are SNHLY and FYNNEI. V was pared by 4 bases and J by 4 bases, with 14 bases between. CDR3 region: CASSAGGAPYNEQFF. The CDR3 coding sequence is TGTGCCAGCAGTGCCGGGGGTGCCCCGTACAATGAGCAGTTCTTC. Full variable domain (remainder filled in from reference TRBV2 and TRBJ2-1): EPEVTQTPSHQVTQMGQEVILRCVPISNHLYFYWYRQILGQKVEFLVSFYNNEISEKSEIFDDQFSVERPDGSNFTLKIRSTKLEDSAMYFCASSAGGAPYNEQFFGPGTRLTVL.

This chain joins TRBV29-1 and TRBJ1-4; possibly TRBD1 for D (6 bases). Looked up from germline, CDR1 is SQVTM and CDR2 is ANQGSEA. This CDR3 spans 13 amino acids. V lost 1 base and J 6 bases, leaving 9 bases between the germline ends. The CDR3 nucleotides are TGCAGCGTTGAAGCGGGGGCTGATGAAAAACTGTTTTTT. Amino acids: CSVEAGADEKLFF.